These 12 T cell receptor beta chains share one sample of origin, sequenced in a study of blood T cell repertoires in COVID-19. Sequencing was performed with immunoSEQ multiplex PCR; in TCRdb, only in-frame clones are kept and a portion is missing. This sample yields approximately 360,000 clones, of which around four fifths are seen a single time; 5% to 6% belongs to the top ten. The sample taken for sequencing was PBMCs or T cells enriched from blood (not recorded which). These receptors came from a woman aged 45 to 65 who had recovered from COVID-19.

The chain uses TRBV7-9 and TRBJ1-2; maybe TRBD1 (6 bases). Trimming took 2 bases from V and 2 from J, leaving 12 bases between them. Germline CDR1 and CDR2: SEHNR and FQNEAQ (reference sequence). This CDR3 comprises 15 residues. The CDR3 region is CASSLFPDRNYGYTF. The CDR3 DNA is TGTGCCAGCAGCTTATTTCCGGACAGAAACTATGGCTACACCTTC.

J is TRBJ2-5 and V is TRBV5-1; 8 bases align to TRBD1. J lost 7 bases, V lost 1 base, and 9 bases had no gene match. Germline V gives CDR1 SGHRS, CDR2 YFSETQ. This CDR3 is built from 15 residues. CDR3: CASSLTLTGVVTQYF. CDR3 coding DNA: TGCGCCAGCAGCTTGACTTTGACAGGGGTAGTGACCCAGTACTTC. The whole variable domain, filled in from reference TRBV5-1 and TRBJ2-5, reads KAGVTQTPRYLIKTRGQQVTLSCSPISGHRSVSWYQQTPGQGLQFLFEYFSETQRNKGNFPGRFSGRQFSNSRSEMNVSTLELGDSALYLCASSLTLTGVVTQYFGPGTRLLVL.

The rearrangement uses TRBV30 and TRBJ2-3; 8 bases agree with TRBD2. Per germline, CDR1 GTSNPN and CDR2 SVGIG (reference sequence). V lost 5 bases to trimming and J lost 0 bases; unmatched junction nucleotides: 1. The CDR3 sequence is 13 residues long. For the CDR3, the DNA is TGTGCCTGGGCTAGCGGGAGCACAGATACGCAGTATTTT. Protein sequence: CAWASGSTDTQYF.

The chain employs TRBV29-1 and TRBJ1-2; the D gene is possibly TRBD1 (6 bases). The ends were cut back, 5 bases at V and 1 base at J, with 8 bases in the middle. The CDR3 is 12 amino acids. From germline, CDR1 is SQVTM and CDR2 ANQGSEA. This chain's CDR3 is CSVWTDNYGYTF. CDR3 in DNA: TGCAGCGTTTGGACAGATAACTATGGCTACACCTTC.

The chain carries TRBV21-1 and TRBJ2-7; the table's D call, TRBD1, was not checked against the DNA. TRBV21-1 is a recognized pseudogene. There are 14 residues in the CDR3. The CDR3 region is CASSAHRGDYEQYF. The CDR3 nucleotides read TGTGCCAGCAGCGCCCACAGGGGGGACTACGAGCAGTACTTC.

The V call is TRBV28, the J call TRBJ1-6; TRBD1 matches 10 bases. Germline V lookup: CDR1 MDHEN, CDR2 SYDVKM. The CDR3 totals 14 residues. V lost 11 bases, J lost 8 bases, and 9 bases stayed unmatched. In DNA, the CDR3 is TGTGCCTTAAGGTCGGGGACAGGGGATTCACCCCTCCACTTT. Amino acid sequence: CALRSGTGDSPLHF. The full variable domain, in which reference TRBV28 and TRBJ1-6 provide the parts outside the CDR3, is DVKVTQSSRYLVKRTGEKVFLECVQDMDHENMFWYRQDPGLGLRLIYFSYDVKMKEKGDIPEGYSVSREKKERFSLILESASTNQTSMYLCALRSGTGDSPLHFGNGTRLTVT.

A single count supports this clone. The chain carries TRBV9 and TRBJ2-5; possibly TRBD1 for D (6 bases). The germline gives CDR1 SGDLS, CDR2 YYNGEE. This CDR3 has 14 amino acids. Trimming shortened V by 2 bases and J by 4 bases, and 12 bases separated the two germline ends. DNA of the CDR3: TGTGCCAGCAGCGTGGCCACAGGGAGAGAGACCCAGTACTTC. Translation gives CASSVATGRETQYF.

This clone was found a few times. The chain links TRBV4-1 to TRBJ1-4; D is ambiguous. Trimming pared 8 bases from V and 6 bases from J, leaving 7 bases between. CDR3 length: 11 residues. Looked up from germline, CDR1 is MGHRA and CDR2 is YSYEKL. The CDR3 protein is CASREDEKLFF. DNA of the CDR3: TGCGCCAGCCGCGAGGATGAAAAACTGTTTTTT.

The sample holds one count of this clone. The chain is built from TRBV2 and TRBJ1-5, with D uncertain. Germline CDR1 and CDR2: SNHLY and FYNNEI. The CDR3 length is 11 residues. The germline V and J ends were trimmed by 3 bases and 6 bases, with 3 bases remaining between them. The CDR3 DNA is TGTGCCAGCAGTGACGGTCAGCCCCAGCATTTT. This gives the protein CASSDGQPQHF.

The rearrangement links TRBV18 to TRBJ1-5; D unresolved. This CDR3 region has 14 residues. Germline V gene sequence: CDR1 KGHSH, CDR2 LQKENI. V lost 2 bases, J lost 0 bases, and 5 bases lay in between. The CDR3 DNA is TGTGCCAGCTCACCAGAGGGTAGCAATCAGCCCCAGCATTTT. The encoded protein is CASSPEGSNQPQHF.

The chain employs TRBV18 and TRBJ1-1, with 7 bases fitting TRBD1. There are 14 residues in the CDR3. CDR1 KGHSH and CDR2 LQKENI come from the germline V gene. J was trimmed by 1 base and V by 4 bases; bases with no gene match: 3. CDR3 nucleotide sequence: TGTGCCAGCTCACTAGGGACAGCGAACACTGAAGCTTTCTTT. This translates into CASSLGTANTEAFF.

CDR3 loop: CASSLLMVRGYTF. The CDR3 coding sequence is TGCGCCAGCAGTCTGCTTATGGTGCGGGGCTACACCTTC. V is TRBV23-1 and J is TRBJ1-2; D is ambiguous. TRBV23-1 is given ORF status, its function remaining uncertain. Trimming removed 4 bases at V and 8 bases at J, with 14 bases between. The CDR3 consists of 13 residues.